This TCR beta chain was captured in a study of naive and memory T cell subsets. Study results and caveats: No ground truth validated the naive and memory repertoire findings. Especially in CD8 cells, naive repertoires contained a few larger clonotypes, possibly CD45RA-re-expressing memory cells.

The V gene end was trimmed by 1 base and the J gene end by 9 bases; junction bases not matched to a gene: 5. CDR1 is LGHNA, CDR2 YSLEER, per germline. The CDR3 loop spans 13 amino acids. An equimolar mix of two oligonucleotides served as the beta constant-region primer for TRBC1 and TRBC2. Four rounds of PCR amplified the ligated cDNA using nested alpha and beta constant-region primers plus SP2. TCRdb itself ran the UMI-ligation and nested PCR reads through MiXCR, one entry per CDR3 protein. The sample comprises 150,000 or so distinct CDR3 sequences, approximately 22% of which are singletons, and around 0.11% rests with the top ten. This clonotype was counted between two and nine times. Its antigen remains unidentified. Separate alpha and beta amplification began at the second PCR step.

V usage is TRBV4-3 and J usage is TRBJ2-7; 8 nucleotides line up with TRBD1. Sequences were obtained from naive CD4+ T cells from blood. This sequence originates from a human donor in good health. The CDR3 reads CASSQGQGATQYF. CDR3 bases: TGCGCCAGCAGCCAAGGTCAGGGGGCGACGCAGTACTTC.